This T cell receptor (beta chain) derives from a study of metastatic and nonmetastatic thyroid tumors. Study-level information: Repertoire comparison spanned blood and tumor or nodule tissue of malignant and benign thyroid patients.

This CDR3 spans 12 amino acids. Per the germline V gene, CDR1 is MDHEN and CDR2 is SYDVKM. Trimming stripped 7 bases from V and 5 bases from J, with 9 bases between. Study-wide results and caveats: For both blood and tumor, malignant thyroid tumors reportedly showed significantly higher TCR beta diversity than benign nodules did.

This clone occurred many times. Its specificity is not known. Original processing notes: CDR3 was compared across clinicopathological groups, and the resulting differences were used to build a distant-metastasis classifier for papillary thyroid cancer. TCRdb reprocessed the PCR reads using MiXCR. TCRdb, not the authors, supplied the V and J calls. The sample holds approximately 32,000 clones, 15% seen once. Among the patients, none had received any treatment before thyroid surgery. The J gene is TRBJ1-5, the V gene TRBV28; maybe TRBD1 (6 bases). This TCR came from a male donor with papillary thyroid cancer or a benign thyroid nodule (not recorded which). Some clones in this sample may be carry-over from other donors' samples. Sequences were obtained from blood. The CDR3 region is CASNQGYQPQHF. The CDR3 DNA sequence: TGTGCCAGCAATCAGGGGTATCAGCCCCAGCATTTT.